Listed here are 17 T cell receptor beta chains from one sample, sequenced in a study of T cell changes during pregnancy in multiple sclerosis. Assay: immunoSEQ multiplex PCR; the TCRdb copy retains only in-frame clones and omits some. The top ten clones hold 1.3% of a sample with 40,000 to 55,000 clones, 85% to 95% of them seen once. The source material was peripheral blood. The receptors derive from a female donor with multiple sclerosis, enrolled in a pregnancy study.

This sequence joins TRBV13 and TRBJ2-7; 8 nucleotides agree with TRBD1. The CDR3 sequence is 14 residues long. The germline CDR1 and CDR2 sequences are PRHDT and FYEKMQ (reference sequence). V was pared by 5 bases and J by 4 bases, with 7 bases of the junction left unmatched. Here the CDR3 DNA reads TGTGCCAGCAGCCCGGACAGGGTGGAATACGAGCAGTACTTC. Its protein product is CASSPDRVEYEQYF.

The DNA of the CDR3 is TGCGCCAGCAGCCAGATAGACAGGGGGTCCTACAATGAGCAGTTCTTC. Translating gives CASSQIDRGSYNEQFF. The chain links TRBV4-3 to TRBJ2-1; 9 nucleotides match TRBD1. V was pared by 3 bases and J by 1 base, with 4 bases of the junction left unmatched. Germline V lookup: CDR1 LGHNA, CDR2 YSLEER. This CDR3 is 16 amino acids long.

This clone has a handful of counts. V usage is TRBV7-8 and J usage is TRBJ2-5; 7 positions agree with TRBD2. The junction had 16 bases not matched to a gene; V was cut back by 7 bases and J by 5 bases. This CDR3 region has 16 residues. In germline, CDR1 is SGHVS, CDR2 FQNEAQ. This chain's CDR3 is CASNFHGGGPSETQYF. CDR3 in DNA: TGTGCCAGCAACTTCCACGGGGGAGGGCCGTCGGAGACCCAGTACTTC.

Note on this clone: The junction departs from germline at one end; a sequencing error may be responsible. The sample contains more than one DNA sequence encoding this CDR3. This rearrangement joins TRBV9 to TRBJ2-1, with TRBD1 identical over 8 bases. Germline values: CDR1 SGDLS, CDR2 YYNGEE. The CDR3 runs 15 residues. CDR3 nucleotide sequence: TGCGCCAGCAGCATTAGAGGACAGGGTCCCGATGAGCAGTTCTTC. It is translated as CASSIRGQGPDEQFF.

J is TRBJ2-5 and V is TRBV25-1, with 8 positions matching TRBD2. The V gene end was trimmed by 4 bases and the J gene end by 1 base; junction bases not matched to a gene: 8. The length of the CDR3 is 16 residues. CDR1 MGHDK and CDR2 SYGVNS come from the germline V gene. The CDR3 sequence is CASSAQVLAAQETQYF. DNA for the CDR3: TGTGCCAGCAGTGCCCAAGTACTAGCGGCCCAAGAGACCCAGTACTTC.

The chain joins TRBV4-1 to TRBJ2-3; 9 bases agree with TRBD2. V was clipped by 2 bases and J by 4 bases; unmatched bases: 7. From germline, CDR1 is MGHRA and CDR2 YSYEKL. This CDR3 region has 16 residues. CDR3 sequence: CASSQTLAGDADTQYF. For the CDR3, the DNA is TGCGCCAGCAGCCAAACTTTAGCGGGAGACGCAGATACGCAGTATTTT.

This chain links TRBV5-6 with TRBJ1-5, with 8 nucleotides matching TRBD1. Per germline, CDR1 SGHDT and CDR2 YYEEEE. The V and J ends lost 4 bases and 3 bases, in that order; junction bases with no gene match: 9. CDR3 size: 16 residues. The CDR3 sequence: CASSPGTGRTNQPQHF. CDR3 DNA: TGTGCCAGCAGCCCCGGGACAGGCCGAACCAATCAGCCCCAGCATTTT.

The chain carries TRBV5-4 and TRBJ1-2, with TRBD1 matching 9 bases. J was trimmed by 8 bases and V by 4 bases; bases with no gene match: 9. Germline V lookup: CDR1 SGHNT, CDR2 YYREEE (reference sequence). The CDR3 runs 14 residues. This chain's CDR3 is CASSGTGTGNGYTF. CDR3 DNA sequence: TGTGCCAGCAGCGGGACCGGGACAGGGAACGGCTACACCTTC.

The CDR3 DNA reads TGCGCCAGCAGTGATGTTCAAAAGCGGGAAAAGCAGTTCTTC. This translates into CASSDVQKREKQFF. The rearrangement joins TRBV10-1 to TRBJ2-1; 7 positions agree with TRBD2. The ends lost 3 bases at V and 11 bases at J; junction bases unmatched: 10. The germline V gene encodes CDR1 WNHNN and CDR2 SYGVQD (reference sequence). The length of the CDR3 is 14 residues.

The chain uses TRBV4-1 and TRBJ2-1, with a possible D match to TRBD1 (6 bases). Per germline, CDR1 MGHRA and CDR2 YSYEKL. Deletions cut 0 bases from V and 4 bases from J, with 13 bases between. The length of the CDR3 is 16 residues. The CDR3: CASSQDPGQIYNEQFF. CDR3 sequence (DNA): TGCGCCAGCAGCCAAGATCCAGGACAGATATACAATGAGCAGTTCTTC.

The chain is built from TRBV9 and TRBJ1-3; D is ambiguous. Between the trimmed V and J ends, which lost 8 bases and 8 bases, there was a span of 14 bases. The CDR3 length is 12 residues. CDR1 and CDR2 from the germline V gene are SGDLS and YYNGEE. The CDR3 sequence: CASTDHGDTIYF. The CDR3 DNA sequence: TGTGCCAGTACGGACCACGGGGACACCATATATTTT.

The V and J genes are TRBV2 and TRBJ1-4; perhaps TRBD1 as D (6 bases). This CDR3 has 17 amino acids. The germline gives CDR1 SNHLY, CDR2 FYNNEI. V was cut by 5 bases and J by 0 bases, with 16 bases left in between. In DNA, the CDR3 is TGTGCCAGCAGTTACGGTGATTACAGGGCAACTAATGAAAAACTGTTTTTT. It specifies CASSYGDYRATNEKLFF.

V is TRBV6-1 and J is TRBJ2-3; 8 bases line up with TRBD1. Per the germline V gene, CDR1 is MNHNS and CDR2 is SASEGT. Trimming took 6 bases from V and 5 from J; bases not matched to a gene: 7. CDR3 length: 14 residues. CDR3: CASRETGAGDTQYF. CDR3 DNA sequence: TGTGCCAGCAGAGAGACAGGGGCGGGAGATACGCAGTATTTT.

CDR3 loop: CASSPGGRGAYNEQFF. The CDR3 DNA reads TGCGCCAGCAGCCCAGGGGGGAGAGGGGCCTACAATGAGCAGTTCTTC. The chain joins TRBV5-1 to TRBJ2-1; a possible D gene is TRBD1 (7 bases). Looked up from germline, CDR1 is SGHRS and CDR2 is YFSETQ. The CDR3 contains 16 residues. Trimming removed 4 bases from V and 2 bases from J, with 16 bases in between. The whole variable domain, remainder taken from reference TRBV5-1 and TRBJ2-1, is KAGVTQTPRYLIKTRGQQVTLSCSPISGHRSVSWYQQTPGQGLQFLFEYFSETQRNKGNFPGRFSGRQFSNSRSEMNVSTLELGDSALYLCASSPGGRGAYNEQFFGPGTRLTVL.

CDR3 in amino acids: CASSLALREQYF. The CDR3 DNA reads TGTGCCAGCAGCTTAGCTCTGCGCGAGCAGTACTTC. The chain is built from TRBV7-9 and TRBJ2-7; D not resolved. V lost 0 bases, J lost 6 bases, and 6 bases lay in between. Per the germline V gene, CDR1 is SEHNR and CDR2 is FQNEAQ (reference sequence). This CDR3 spans 12 amino acids.

The CDR3, as DNA: TGTGCCAGCAGCTTAACTGGGGCGAACACTGAAGCTTTCTTT. Translating gives CASSLTGANTEAFF. V and J are TRBV11-2 and TRBJ1-1, with D maybe TRBD1 (5 bases). The CDR3 contains 14 residues. From germline, CDR1 is SGHAT and CDR2 FQNNGV. The V end was cut by 2 bases, the J end by 1 base, with 8 bases between.

This rearrangement joins TRBV18 to TRBJ1-1; 7 nucleotides match TRBD1. Germline-derived CDR1 and CDR2 are KGHSH and LQKENI. The ends lost 1 base at V and 0 bases at J; junction bases unmatched: 5. The CDR3 spans 16 residues. CDR3 DNA: TGTGCCAGCTCACCACAAACAGGGGACATGAACACTGAAGCTTTCTTT. Protein: CASSPQTGDMNTEAFF.